The 6 T cell receptor beta chains below were found in one sample sequenced in a study of OX40 agonist ivuxolimab in advanced cancers. Some clones are missing from TCRdb's copy, which holds only in-frame ones; the method was immunoSEQ multiplex PCR. In the table there are approximately 59,000 clones, 85% of which are singletons. Here the sequenced sample was CD4+ or CD8+ T cells sorted from blood, taken in a trial of the OX40 agonist ivuxolimab. Receptor source: an adult with an advanced solid tumor such as melanoma, head and neck, liver or kidney cancer.

This chain connects TRBV14 to TRBJ1-1, with 7 positions matching TRBD1. CDR3 length equals 14 residues. V dropped 5 bases and J dropped 0; count of bases not matched to a gene: 3. CDR1 is SGHDN, CDR2 FVKESK, per germline. The CDR3 region is CASSRGQLNTEAFF. The CDR3 bases are TGTGCCAGCAGCAGGGGACAGTTGAACACTGAAGCTTTCTTT.

The chain recombines TRBV4-3 with TRBJ2-6, with 7 bases matching TRBD2. Unmatched junction bases numbered 4, after V lost 2 bases and J lost 0 bases. Germline CDR1 reads LGHNA; CDR2 reads YSLEER. This CDR3 spans 17 amino acids. The CDR3 region is CASSQWEGSSGANVLTF. The CDR3 region has the DNA TGCGCCAGCAGCCAATGGGAGGGGAGCTCTGGGGCCAACGTCCTGACTTTC.

The chain combines TRBV9 with TRBJ2-2; the D call may be TRBD1 or TRBD2 (5 bases each). Germline CDR1 SGDLS, CDR2 YYNGEE. V lost 4 bases to trimming and J lost 5 bases, with 9 bases between them. CDR3 length: 13 amino acids. In DNA, the CDR3 is TGTGCCAGCAGCTCCTGGGGGACCGGGGAGCTGTTTTTT. Translated: CASSSWGTGELFF.

The chain employs TRBV18 and TRBJ1-3, with D unclear. The germline V gene has CDR1 KGHSH and CDR2 LQKENI. The V end lost 3 bases, the J end lost 0 bases, and 9 bases lay between the germline ends. The length of the CDR3 is 15 residues. CDR3 protein: CASSPGDNSGNTIYF. The CDR3 nucleotides are TGTGCCAGCTCACCGGGAGATAACTCTGGAAACACCATATATTTT.

This clone was counted only a few times. The chain combines TRBV19 with TRBJ2-1; D remains unclear. CDR3 length: 12 residues. The V gene lost 1 base and the J gene lost 12 bases, with 10 bases spanning the gap. Germline values: CDR1 LNHDA, CDR2 SQIVND (reference sequence). The CDR3 protein is CASSIAAKGQFF. The CDR3 DNA is TGTGCCAGTAGTATAGCTGCGAAGGGGCAGTTCTTC.

The rearrangement uses TRBV6-1 and TRBJ1-2; D unclear. V lost 1 base, J lost 2 bases, and 11 bases lay in between. CDR1 and CDR2 (germline): MNHNS, SASEGT. The CDR3 runs to 15 residues. The DNA for the CDR3 is TGTGCCAGCAGTGAAGGACCCGCCGAGAACTATGGCTACACCTTC. The encoded protein is CASSEGPAENYGYTF.